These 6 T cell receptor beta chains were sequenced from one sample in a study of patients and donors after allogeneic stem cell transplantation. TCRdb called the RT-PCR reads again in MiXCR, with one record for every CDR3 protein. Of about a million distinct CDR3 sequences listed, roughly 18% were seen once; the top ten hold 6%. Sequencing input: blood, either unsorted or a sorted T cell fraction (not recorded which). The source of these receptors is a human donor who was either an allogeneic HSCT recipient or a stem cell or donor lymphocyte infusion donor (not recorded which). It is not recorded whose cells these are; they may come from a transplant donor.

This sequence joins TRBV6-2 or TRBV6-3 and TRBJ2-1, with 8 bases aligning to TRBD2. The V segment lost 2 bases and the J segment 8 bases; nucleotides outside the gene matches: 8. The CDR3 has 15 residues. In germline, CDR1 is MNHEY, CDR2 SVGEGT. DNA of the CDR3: TGTGCCAGCAGTTACCCCGGACTAGCTTTGGATGAGCAGTTCTTC. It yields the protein CASSYPGLALDEQFF.

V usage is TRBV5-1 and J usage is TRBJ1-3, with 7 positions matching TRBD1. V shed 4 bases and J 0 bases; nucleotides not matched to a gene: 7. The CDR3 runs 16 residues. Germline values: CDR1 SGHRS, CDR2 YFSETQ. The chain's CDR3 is CASSLGQENSGNTIYF. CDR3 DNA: TGCGCCAGCAGCCTAGGACAGGAGAACTCTGGAAACACCATATATTTT. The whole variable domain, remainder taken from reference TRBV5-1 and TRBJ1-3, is KAGVTQTPRYLIKTRGQQVTLSCSPISGHRSVSWYQQTPGQGLQFLFEYFSETQRNKGNFPGRFSGRQFSNSRSEMNVSTLELGDSALYLCASSLGQENSGNTIYFGEGSWLTVV.

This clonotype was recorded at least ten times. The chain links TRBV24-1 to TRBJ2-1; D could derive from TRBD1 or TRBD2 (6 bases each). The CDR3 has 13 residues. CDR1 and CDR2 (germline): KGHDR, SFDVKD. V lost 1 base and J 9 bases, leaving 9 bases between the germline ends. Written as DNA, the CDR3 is TGTGCCACCAGTGATTTAGAGGGGGGTGAGCAGTTCTTC. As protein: CATSDLEGGEQFF.

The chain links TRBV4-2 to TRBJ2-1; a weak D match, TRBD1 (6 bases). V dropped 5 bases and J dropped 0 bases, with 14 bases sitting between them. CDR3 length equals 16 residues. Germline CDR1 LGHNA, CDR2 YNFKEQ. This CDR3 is CASSYPGTSSYNEQFF. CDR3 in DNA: TGTGCCAGCAGCTACCCCGGGACAAGCTCCTACAATGAGCAGTTCTTC.

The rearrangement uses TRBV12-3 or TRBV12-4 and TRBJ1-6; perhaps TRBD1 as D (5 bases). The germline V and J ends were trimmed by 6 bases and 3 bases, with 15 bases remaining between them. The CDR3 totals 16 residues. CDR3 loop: CASSPRTNLYNSPLHF. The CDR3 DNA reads TGTGCCAGCAGCCCTAGGACAAACCTCTATAATTCACCCCTCCACTTT.

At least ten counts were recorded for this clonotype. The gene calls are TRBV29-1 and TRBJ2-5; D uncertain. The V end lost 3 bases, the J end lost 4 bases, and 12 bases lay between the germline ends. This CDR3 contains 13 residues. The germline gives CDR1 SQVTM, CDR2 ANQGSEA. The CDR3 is CSVEGPSVETQYF. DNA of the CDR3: TGCAGCGTTGAGGGCCCCTCGGTAGAGACCCAGTACTTC.